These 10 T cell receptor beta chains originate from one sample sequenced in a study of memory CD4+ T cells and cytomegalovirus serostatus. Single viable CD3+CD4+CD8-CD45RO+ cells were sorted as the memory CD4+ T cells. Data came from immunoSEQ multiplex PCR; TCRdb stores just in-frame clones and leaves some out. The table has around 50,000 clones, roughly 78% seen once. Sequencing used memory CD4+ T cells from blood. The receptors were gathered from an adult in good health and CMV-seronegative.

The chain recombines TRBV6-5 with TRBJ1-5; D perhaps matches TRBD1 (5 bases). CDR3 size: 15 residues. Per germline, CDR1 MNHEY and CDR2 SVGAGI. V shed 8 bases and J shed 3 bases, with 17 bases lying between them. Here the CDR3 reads CASQAVGTSNQPQHF. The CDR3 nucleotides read TGTGCCAGCCAAGCCGTTGGGACCTCCAATCAGCCCCAGCATTTT.

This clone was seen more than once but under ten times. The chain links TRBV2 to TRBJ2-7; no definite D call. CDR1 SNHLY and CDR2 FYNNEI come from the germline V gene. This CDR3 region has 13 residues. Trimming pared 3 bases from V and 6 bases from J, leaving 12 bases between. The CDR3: CASSDWSRPEQYF. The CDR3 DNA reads TGTGCCAGCAGTGATTGGTCACGGCCCGAGCAGTACTTC.

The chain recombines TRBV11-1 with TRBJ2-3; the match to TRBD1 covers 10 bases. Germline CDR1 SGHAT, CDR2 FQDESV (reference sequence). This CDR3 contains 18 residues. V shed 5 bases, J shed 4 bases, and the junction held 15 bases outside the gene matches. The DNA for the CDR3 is TGTGCCAGCAGCCCGTCCCGGGACAGGGGAAGGGGACCAGATACGCAGTATTTT. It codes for CASSPSRDRGRGPDTQYF.

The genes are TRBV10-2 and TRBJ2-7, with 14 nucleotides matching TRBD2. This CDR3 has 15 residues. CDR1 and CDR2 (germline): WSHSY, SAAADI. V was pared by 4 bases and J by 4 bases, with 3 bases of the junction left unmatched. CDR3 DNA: TGCGCCAGCAGTGGGACTAGCGGGAGGTTTTACGAGCAGTACTTC. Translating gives CASSGTSGRFYEQYF.

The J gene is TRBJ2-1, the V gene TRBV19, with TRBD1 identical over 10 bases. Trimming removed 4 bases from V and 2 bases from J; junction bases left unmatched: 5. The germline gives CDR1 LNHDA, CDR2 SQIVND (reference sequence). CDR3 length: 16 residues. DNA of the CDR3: TGTGCCAGTAGTAACCCCGGGACAGGGGCCTACAATGAGCAGTTCTTC. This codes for CASSNPGTGAYNEQFF.

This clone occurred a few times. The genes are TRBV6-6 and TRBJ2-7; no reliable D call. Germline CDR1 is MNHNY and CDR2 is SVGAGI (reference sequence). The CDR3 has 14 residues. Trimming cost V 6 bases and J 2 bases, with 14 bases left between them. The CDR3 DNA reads TGTGCCAGCAGCCGTGGGGTCGGAGCCTACGAGCAGTACTTC. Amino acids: CASSRGVGAYEQYF.

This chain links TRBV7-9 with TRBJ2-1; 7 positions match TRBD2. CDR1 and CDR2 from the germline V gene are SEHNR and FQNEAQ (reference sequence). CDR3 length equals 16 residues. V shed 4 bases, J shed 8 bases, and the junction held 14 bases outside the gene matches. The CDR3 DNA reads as TGTGCCAGCAGCTCAATGCGGGAGTTCGGGTGGGATGAGCAGTTCTTC. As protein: CASSSMREFGWDEQFF.

CDR3 nucleotides: TGTGCCAGCAGCTTAGAGGGGACCGGGGAGCTGTTTTTT. This sequence encodes CASSLEGTGELFF. J is TRBJ2-2 and V is TRBV7-9, with a tentative D call TRBD1 (5 bases). Between the trimmed V and J ends, which lost 1 base and 5 bases, there was a span of 5 bases. The CDR3 loop spans 13 amino acids. Germline CDR1 SEHNR, CDR2 FQNEAQ (reference sequence).

The CDR3: CASSERVGGVEAFF. For the CDR3, the DNA is TGTGCCAGCAGTGAAAGGGTAGGGGGCGTCGAAGCTTTCTTT. The chain employs TRBV2 and TRBJ1-1; TRBD1 aligns across 7 bases. There are 14 residues in the CDR3. The junction had 8 bases not matched to a gene; V was cut back by 2 bases and J by 8 bases. Per the germline V gene, CDR1 is SNHLY and CDR2 is FYNNEI.

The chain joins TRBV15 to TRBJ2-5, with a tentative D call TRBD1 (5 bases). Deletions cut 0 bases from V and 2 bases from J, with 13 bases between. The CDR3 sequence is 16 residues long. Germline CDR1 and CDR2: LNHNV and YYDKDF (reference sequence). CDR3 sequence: CATSRDVVREQETQYF. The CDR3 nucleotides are TGTGCCACCAGCAGAGATGTCGTCAGGGAACAAGAGACCCAGTACTTC. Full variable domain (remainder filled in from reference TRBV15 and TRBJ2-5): DAMVIQNPRYQVTQFGKPVTLSCSQTLNHNVMYWYQQKSSQAPKLLFHYYDKDFNNEADTPDNFQSRRPNTSFCFLDIRSPGLGDTAMYLCATSRDVVREQETQYFGPGTRLLVL.